The 28 T cell receptor beta chains below all came from one sample that was sequenced in a study of beta chain features in type 1 diabetes. Every isolated RNA sample was fully reverse transcribed, so sequencing captured expressed TCRB transcripts. Clones were sequenced by immunoSEQ multiplex PCR, and TCRdb holds only the in-frame ones, with some missing. The table lists 850,000 to 900,000 clones, 15% to 20% of them singletons. Input material: naive CD4+ T cells from blood. All receptors derive from a woman aged 18-29 years in good health.

This clone was seen only a few times. One end of the junction varies from germline; a read error may be responsible. The rearrangement joins TRBV20-1 to TRBJ2-5, with D perhaps TRBD1 or TRBD2 (5 bases each). The CDR3 sequence is 11 residues long. CDR1 DFQATT and CDR2 SNEGSKA come from the germline V gene (reference sequence). The CDR3 nucleotides read TGCAGTGCTAGCCGGACTGGGGGTTCGGACTTC. This encodes CSASRTGGSDF.

This clone has a single count. V gene TRBV5-1 combines with J gene TRBJ2-1, with 8 bases fitting TRBD2. The V gene end was trimmed by 1 base and the J gene end by 12 bases; junction bases not matched to a gene: 12. This CDR3 has 15 residues. Germline-derived CDR1 and CDR2 are SGHRS and YFSETQ. CDR3 residues: CASSLPGGLGGLQFF. In nucleotides, the CDR3 is TGCGCCAGCAGCTTGCCGGGAGGGCTCGGGGGATTGCAGTTCTTC.

The chain combines TRBV27 with TRBJ2-3; 10 bases are a match to TRBD1. The CDR3 consists of 15 residues. J was trimmed by 9 bases and V by 7 bases; bases with no gene match: 13. The V gene's germline CDR1 is MNHEY and CDR2 SMNVEV (reference sequence). The CDR3 region is CASTSWTGGMRTQYF. CDR3 DNA: TGTGCCAGCACTAGTTGGACAGGGGGTATGCGGACGCAGTATTTT.

As to this clone: This CDR3 is also generated by other DNA sequences in the sample. The chain employs TRBV28 and TRBJ1-4, with TRBD1 matching 9 bases. Trimming took 6 bases from V and 5 from J; bases not matched to a gene: 4. This CDR3 has 14 residues. The germline gives CDR1 MDHEN, CDR2 SYDVKM. For the CDR3, the DNA is TGTGCCAGCAGCCGGGGACAGGGAAATGAAAAACTGTTTTTT. Its protein is CASSRGQGNEKLFF. Using reference TRBV28 and TRBJ1-4 for the parts outside the CDR3, the full variable domain is DVKVTQSSRYLVKRTGEKVFLECVQDMDHENMFWYRQDPGLGLRLIYFSYDVKMKEKGDIPEGYSVSREKKERFSLILESASTNQTSMYLCASSRGQGNEKLFFGSGTQLSVL.

A note on this clone: Other DNA sequences within the sample encode an identical CDR3. The V and J genes are TRBV5-4 and TRBJ2-1, with D possibly matching TRBD1 (5 bases). The V end lost 0 bases, the J end lost 0 bases, and 7 bases lay between the germline ends. The CDR3 is 15 amino acids. CDR1 SGHNT and CDR2 YYREEE come from the germline V gene (reference sequence). CDR3 residues: CASSLGQGSYNEQFF. The CDR3 DNA follows: TGTGCCAGCAGCTTGGGGCAGGGCTCCTACAATGAGCAGTTCTTC.

This clone has only a few counts. This chain joins TRBV19 and TRBJ2-2; 9 bases agree with TRBD2. Trimming at V came to 9 bases and at J to 3 bases, leaving 8 bases not matched to a gene. Germline lookup yields CDR1 LNHDA and CDR2 SQIVND (reference sequence). The CDR3 spans 15 residues. The CDR3 here is CASRGGRAHTGELFF. CDR3 sequence (DNA): TGTGCCAGCCGAGGCGGGAGGGCACACACCGGGGAGCTGTTTTTT. Full variable domain (remainder filled in from reference TRBV19 and TRBJ2-2): DGGITQSPKYLFRKEGQNVTLSCEQNLNHDAMYWYRQDPGQGLRLIYYSQIVNDFQKGDIAEGYSVSREKKESFPLTVTSAQKNPTAFYLCASRGGRAHTGELFFGEGSRLTVL.

This clone was seen at least ten times. The V gene is TRBV14, the J gene TRBJ2-1; D unclear. Germline-derived CDR1 and CDR2 are SGHDN and FVKESK. The CDR3 is 11 residues long. The ends were cut back, 2 bases at V and 5 bases at J, with 1 base in the middle. DNA for the CDR3: TGTGCCAGCAGCCAAAACAATGAGCAGTTCTTC. Encoded protein: CASSQNNEQFF.

This clone was counted only a few times. Other DNA sequences in the sample encode the same CDR3. This chain links TRBV11-2 with TRBJ2-5; 13 positions agree with TRBD2. Germline V gene data show CDR1 as SGHAT and CDR2 as FQNNGV. V gave up 5 bases and J gave up 4 bases; unmatched junction bases: 4. The CDR3 consists of 15 residues. The CDR3 DNA is TGTGCCAGCAGCCCGGGACTAGCGGGATCAGAGACCCAGTACTTC. It yields the protein CASSPGLAGSETQYF.

The V call is TRBV7-2, the J call TRBJ2-7, with a possible D match to TRBD2 (6 bases). The length of the CDR3 is 13 residues. With 5 bases removed from V and 3 bases from J, the gap between germline ends came to 11 bases. Germline V gene lookup returns CDR1 SGHTA and CDR2 FQGNSA. CDR3 DNA: TGTGCCAGCAGCGCTAGCGAGTTCTACGAGCAGTACTTC. Translated: CASSASEFYEQYF.

This rearrangement joins TRBV9 to TRBJ2-2; D may be TRBD1 (6 bases). CDR1 is SGDLS and CDR2 is YYNGEE in the germline V gene. V shed 3 bases and J shed 8 bases, with 17 bases lying between them. This CDR3 has 15 residues. The CDR3 spells CASSASLQGTGELFF. CDR3 DNA sequence: TGTGCCAGCAGCGCTTCGTTACAGGGCACTGGGGAGCTGTTTTTT. Variable domain in full (rest from reference TRBV9 and TRBJ2-2): DSGVTQTPKHLITATGQRVTLRCSPRSGDLSVYWYQQSLDQGLQFLIQYYNGEERAKGNILERFSAQQFPDLHSELNLSSLELGDSALYFCASSASLQGTGELFFGEGSRLTVL.

The sample holds a few counts of this clone. The chain is built from TRBV7-8 and TRBJ2-1; 7 positions match TRBD1. Per germline, CDR1 SGHVS and CDR2 FQNEAQ. V was pared by 2 bases and J by 0 bases, with 7 bases of the junction left unmatched. The CDR3 is 17 residues long. CDR3 amino acids: CASSLRGTDSSYNEQFF. The CDR3 coding sequence is TGTGCCAGCAGCTTACGAGGGACAGACAGCTCCTACAATGAGCAGTTCTTC.

This clone was detected a few times. The chain recombines TRBV10-3 with TRBJ1-2; D possibly corresponds to TRBD1 (5 bases). Germline V lookup: CDR1 ENHRY, CDR2 SYGVKD. The ends were cut back, 6 bases at V and 7 bases at J, with 15 bases in the middle. CDR3 size: 13 residues. CDR3 nucleotides: TGTGCCATCAGACCCGACAGCGGGAGTGGCTACACCTTC. Protein product: CAIRPDSGSGYTF.

This clone has just a few counts. For the CDR3, the DNA is TGTGCCAGCAGCTCAGGGCCCGGGGACACTGAAGCTTTCTTT. This gives the protein CASSSGPGDTEAFF. The chain carries TRBV7-2 and TRBJ1-1; a weak D match, TRBD1 (5 bases). The germline CDR1 and CDR2 sequences are SGHTA and FQGNSA. The CDR3 contains 14 residues. Deletions cut 4 bases from V and 3 bases from J, with 12 bases between. Combining the CDR3 with reference TRBV7-2 and TRBJ1-1 gives the whole variable domain GAGVSQSPSNKVTEKGKDVELRCDPISGHTALYWYRQSLGQGLEFLIYFQGNSAPDKSGLPSDRFSAERTGGSVSTLTIQRTQQEDSAVYLCASSSGPGDTEAFFGQGTRLTVV.

The chain employs TRBV5-1 and TRBJ1-1; TRBD1 matches at 8 bases. Germline trimming cut 3 bases from V and 1 base from J; bases unmatched to any gene: 2. The CDR3 consists of 14 residues. Germline CDR1 SGHRS, CDR2 YFSETQ. DNA of the CDR3: TGCGCCAGCAGCTGGGGGACAGGGAACACTGAAGCTTTCTTT. This sequence encodes CASSWGTGNTEAFF. Variable domain in full (rest from reference TRBV5-1 and TRBJ1-1): KAGVTQTPRYLIKTRGQQVTLSCSPISGHRSVSWYQQTPGQGLQFLFEYFSETQRNKGNFPGRFSGRQFSNSRSEMNVSTLELGDSALYLCASSWGTGNTEAFFGQGTRLTVV.

This clone occurred a few times. The rearrangement links TRBV7-9 to TRBJ2-5; D ambiguous. In germline, CDR1 is SEHNR, CDR2 FQNEAQ (reference sequence). CDR3 length: 15 amino acids. V was shortened by 5 bases and J by 7 bases, with 20 bases between the two germline ends. CDR3 nucleotides: TGTGCCAGCAGCCCCCGCCCTGGCGATTGGGGGACCCAGTACTTC. Translated, it gives CASSPRPGDWGTQYF.

V is TRBV28 and J is TRBJ1-1, with D tentatively TRBD1 (5 bases). V lost 6 bases and J lost 3, with 14 bases in between. Per the germline V gene, CDR1 is MDHEN and CDR2 is SYDVKM. CDR3 length: 14 residues. The CDR3 sequence is CASRSLGVDTEAFF. The CDR3 DNA sequence: TGTGCCAGCAGGTCGTTAGGGGTTGACACTGAAGCTTTCTTT.

The chain uses TRBV9 and TRBJ2-7; D is perhaps TRBD1 (7 bases). V dropped 2 bases and J dropped 6 bases, with 15 bases sitting between them. CDR3 length equals 14 residues. Germline V gives CDR1 SGDLS, CDR2 YYNGEE. The CDR3 here is CASSVDREEGEQYF. For the CDR3, the DNA is TGTGCCAGCAGCGTCGACAGGGAGGAGGGCGAGCAGTACTTC.

V usage is TRBV14 and J usage is TRBJ2-1, with TRBD2 identical over 10 bases. The V gene's germline CDR1 is SGHDN and CDR2 FVKESK. This CDR3 comprises 16 residues. Unmatched junction bases numbered 5, after V lost 0 bases and J lost 6 bases. The chain's CDR3 is CASSQEWLAGANEQFF. CDR3 coding DNA: TGTGCCAGCAGCCAAGAGTGGCTAGCGGGAGCCAATGAGCAGTTCTTC.

The chain couples TRBV7-8 to TRBJ2-7; 13 bases align to TRBD2. The CDR3 contains 21 residues. Germline CDR1 and CDR2: SGHVS and FQNEAQ. With 5 bases clipped from V and 0 bases from J, the junction kept 19 bases outside the gene matches. As DNA, the CDR3 is TGTGCCAGCAGCCCCGGACTAGCGGGAGCTTCCCTGACCGCCAGCTCCTACGAGCAGTACTTC. Translation: CASSPGLAGASLTASSYEQYF.

CDR3 amino acids: CASSLAGTVYGYTF. The DNA of the CDR3 is TGTGCCAGCAGCTTAGCCGGGACAGTCTATGGCTACACCTTC. The chain uses TRBV7-2 and TRBJ1-2; 7 bases are a match to TRBD1. CDR3 length: 14 amino acids. V was pared by 0 bases and J by 4 bases, with 2 bases of the junction left unmatched. Germline V gene data show CDR1 as SGHTA and CDR2 as FQGNSA.

The rearrangement uses TRBV7-9 and TRBJ1-5; D might be TRBD1 (5 bases). CDR3 length: 14 amino acids. Germline values: CDR1 SEHNR, CDR2 FQNEAQ (reference sequence). Trimming took off 2 bases at V and 3 bases at J, with 8 bases between the two ends. CDR3 nucleotide sequence: TGTGCCAGCAGCTTACTAGGGACCAATCAGCCCCAGCATTTT. Translating it yields CASSLLGTNQPQHF. Supplemented by reference TRBV7-9 and TRBJ1-5, the full variable domain reads DTGVSQNPRHKITKRGQNVTFRCDPISEHNRLYWYRQTLGQGPEFLTYFQNEAQLEKSRLLSDRFSAERPKGSFSTLEIQRTEQGDSAMYLCASSLLGTNQPQHFGDGTRLSIL.

This chain uses TRBV7-2 with TRBJ2-7; D possibly corresponds to TRBD2 (5 bases). The V gene's germline CDR1 is SGHTA and CDR2 FQGNSA. V was clipped by 5 bases and J by 3 bases, with 14 bases between them. The CDR3 runs to 14 residues. CDR3 DNA sequence: TGTGCCAGCAGCCCCCGTCGGGGAGTCTACGAGCAGTACTTC. Its protein product is CASSPRRGVYEQYF.

Of note for this clone: Other DNA variants within this sample encode the same CDR3. J is TRBJ2-7 and V is TRBV7-9; unclear D gene. The V end was cut by 4 bases, the J end by 5 bases, with 6 bases between. This CDR3 has 11 residues. From germline, CDR1 is SEHNR and CDR2 FQNEAQ (reference sequence). The CDR3 loop reads CASSSFDEQYF. CDR3 in DNA: TGTGCCAGCAGCTCGTTTGACGAGCAGTACTTC.

In its sample, this clone was seen a few times. CDR3: CATSSLLPGQELAGGCEQYF. The CDR3, as DNA: TGTGCCACCAGCAGCCTCTTACCGGGGCAGGAGCTAGCGGGAGGGTGCGAGCAGTACTTC. The chain has TRBV15 and TRBJ2-7, with 12 bases identical to TRBD2. CDR3 length equals 20 residues. Per germline, CDR1 LNHNV and CDR2 YYDKDF (reference sequence). V was clipped by 3 bases and J by 6 bases; unmatched bases: 21.

There are a few counts of this clone. The chain's CDR3 is CASSAGLAGGGAGELFF. DNA of the CDR3: TGCGCCAGCAGCGCGGGACTAGCGGGAGGCGGCGCCGGGGAGCTGTTTTTT. The V call is TRBV5-1, the J call TRBJ2-2, with TRBD2 identical over 15 bases. From germline, CDR1 is SGHRS and CDR2 YFSETQ. There are 17 residues in the CDR3. J gave up 6 bases and V 4 bases, and 7 bases lay outside the gene matches.

This clone was counted a few times. This chain connects TRBV28 to TRBJ2-5; D perhaps matches TRBD2 (6 bases). The CDR3 loop spans 14 amino acids. Trimming stripped 7 bases from V and 0 bases from J, with 12 bases between. Looked up from germline, CDR1 is MDHEN and CDR2 is SYDVKM. DNA for the CDR3: TGTGCCAGCACTTTTGCGGGGAACCAAGAGACCCAGTACTTC. This gives the protein CASTFAGNQETQYF.

As concerns this clone: Other DNA sequences in this specimen translate into the identical CDR3. The chain links TRBV5-1 to TRBJ2-2; no reliable D call. V shed 0 bases and J shed 4 bases, with 7 bases lying between them. Germline loops: CDR1 SGHRS, CDR2 YFSETQ. CDR3 size: 14 residues. The CDR3 region is CASSLGQITGELFF. CDR3 nucleotides: TGCGCCAGCAGCTTGGGCCAGATCACCGGGGAGCTGTTTTTT.

Turning to this clone: The same CDR3 arises from other DNA sequences in this sample as well. In DNA form, the CDR3 reads TGCAGTGCCCCCCCTGGCTACACCTTC. Amino acids: CSAPPGYTF. This chain connects TRBV20-1 to TRBJ1-2; D not resolved. Trimming took off 6 bases at V and 7 bases at J, with 6 bases between the two ends. This CDR3 contains 9 residues. CDR1 DFQATT and CDR2 SNEGSKA come from the germline V gene (reference sequence).